The 21 T cell receptor beta chains listed next were all sequenced from one sample in a study of identical twins' blood T cells (dated by TCRdb to between 2011 and 2013). Receptor libraries were prepared by 5' RACE. Sequencing used an Illumina Genome Analyzer IIx. TCRdb reanalyzed the raw reads on its own, using fastp at Q25 for trimming and MiXCR for clone calling, and kept in-frame beta chains. Entries that share a CDR3 protein sequence are merged under the most common genes and DNA. This sample comprises 350,000 to 400,000 distinct CDR3 sequences, under 30% of them detected only once. The ten largest clones add up to about 6.1% of the sample. The sample was PBMCs. These receptors came from a woman aged 18 to 55 in good health.

The chain carries TRBV6-1 and TRBJ1-1; D remains unclear. CDR3 size: 13 residues. Between the trimmed V and J ends, which lost 7 bases and 4 bases, there was a span of 13 bases. From germline, CDR1 is MNHNS and CDR2 SASEGT. The CDR3 region is CASKGLGGTEAFF. DNA for the CDR3: TGTGCCAGCAAAGGGTTGGGAGGCACTGAAGCTTTCTTT.

The rearrangement links TRBV25-1 to TRBJ1-1; D is perhaps TRBD1 (5 bases). The CDR3 loop spans 13 amino acids. Between the trimmed V and J ends, which lost 7 bases and 1 base, there was a span of 10 bases. Germline V gene sequence: CDR1 MGHDK, CDR2 SYGVNS. Here the CDR3 reads CASIRQGNTEAFF. DNA for the CDR3: TGTGCCAGCATCCGTCAGGGGAACACTGAAGCTTTCTTT.

V is TRBV20-1 and J is TRBJ1-2; D might be TRBD1 (5 bases). Germline assignment: CDR1 DFQATT and CDR2 SNEGSKA (reference sequence). The CDR3 totals 12 residues. The CDR3: CSAHLGGYGYTF. DNA of the CDR3: TGCAGCGCCCATCTTGGGGGCTATGGCTACACCTTC.

J is TRBJ1-1 and V is TRBV4-2; possible D gene TRBD1, 6 bases. CDR1 and CDR2 (germline): LGHNA, YNFKEQ. Trimming left V 1 base short and J 1 base short, with 10 bases between. The CDR3 runs to 15 residues. For the CDR3, the DNA is TGTGCCAGCAGCCAAGTAAACAGGGCGAACACTGAAGCTTTCTTT. Its protein is CASSQVNRANTEAFF.

This clonotype was counted many times. The rearrangement links TRBV3-1 to TRBJ2-1, with 7 positions matching TRBD2. The CDR3 totals 15 residues. Trimming at V came to 9 bases and at J to 1 base, leaving 9 bases not matched to a gene. Germline CDR1 is LGHDT and CDR2 is YNNKEL (reference sequence). The chain's CDR3 is CASNGGWGSYNEQFF. DNA for the CDR3: TGTGCCAGTAACGGGGGGTGGGGTTCCTACAATGAGCAGTTCTTC.

This clonotype was detected once. The V call is TRBV18, the J call TRBJ1-2; 10 bases fit TRBD1. CDR1 is KGHSH and CDR2 is LQKENI in the germline V gene. J was trimmed by 2 bases and V by 7 bases; bases with no gene match: 1. The length of the CDR3 is 13 residues. CDR3 residues: CASWDRGNYGYTF. CDR3 bases: TGTGCCAGCTGGGACAGGGGCAACTATGGCTACACCTTC.

This clonotype was recorded a few times. The rearrangement joins TRBV15 to TRBJ2-4; D not certain. CDR1 and CDR2 (germline): LNHNV, YYDKDF (reference sequence). The V gene lost 2 bases and the J gene lost 9 bases, with 11 bases spanning the gap. CDR3 length: 13 residues. The chain's CDR3 is CATSRPQFVIQYF. CDR3 sequence (DNA): TGTGCCACCAGCAGACCGCAATTCGTCATTCAGTACTTC.

The V gene is TRBV7-2, the J gene TRBJ1-5; TRBD1 might be the D (5 bases). Germline CDR1 and CDR2: SGHTA and FQGNSA. V gave up 5 bases and J gave up 6 bases, with 17 bases separating them. This CDR3 is 15 amino acids long. The CDR3 sequence: CASSPRAGRGQPQHF. Here the CDR3 DNA reads TGTGCCAGCAGCCCACGTGCGGGGAGGGGTCAGCCCCAGCATTTT.

Remarks on this clonotype: An end of the junction does not agree with germline; a read error may underlie this. The rearrangement links TRBV5-6 to TRBJ2-6; D is uncertain. The CDR3 loop spans 15 amino acids. Germline CDR1 SGHDT, CDR2 YYEEEE. CDR3 in DNA: TGTGCCAGCAGCTTGGGGCTTTCTGGGACCAACGTCCTGACTTTC. Translating gives CASSLGLSGTNVLTF.

The V and J genes are TRBV5-4 and TRBJ2-2; perhaps D is TRBD1 or TRBD2 (5 bases each). The CDR3 runs to 14 residues. Per germline, CDR1 SGHNT and CDR2 YYREEE (reference sequence). The germline V and J ends were trimmed by 6 bases and 1 base, with 10 bases remaining between them. The CDR3: CASTWDRNTGELFF. CDR3 bases: TGTGCCAGCACCTGGGACCGGAACACCGGGGAGCTGTTTTTT.

This chain links TRBV2 with TRBJ1-5; TRBD1 agrees at 9 bases. Germline CDR1 and CDR2: SNHLY and FYNNEI. V was pared by 9 bases and J by 5 bases, with 8 bases of the junction left unmatched. CDR3 length: 14 amino acids. In DNA, the CDR3 is TGTGCCAGTAGGTGGGGACAGGGCGATCAGCCCCAGCATTTT. Translation gives CASRWGQGDQPQHF.

The table lists this clonotype with a few counts. The chain is built from TRBV20-1 and TRBJ1-2, with D tentatively TRBD1 (5 bases). The CDR3 covers 13 residues. The germline V and J ends were trimmed by 4 bases and 5 bases, with 14 bases remaining between them. The germline V gene encodes CDR1 DFQATT and CDR2 SNEGSKA (reference sequence). CDR3 nucleotide sequence: TGCAGTGCTACCCAGGGATTTCGGTATGGCTACACCTTC. Amino acids: CSATQGFRYGYTF.

This clonotype was recorded a few times. This chain joins TRBV20-1 and TRBJ1-6; D gene ambiguous. Germline values: CDR1 DFQATT, CDR2 SNEGSKA (reference sequence). The CDR3 contains 17 residues. Trimming cost V 2 bases and J 0 bases, with 14 bases left between them. The CDR3 DNA follows: TGCAGTGCTAGATCCGGCCCAACGAGCTCCTATAATTCACCCCTCCACTTT. It translates to CSARSGPTSSYNSPLHF.

There are a few counts of this clonotype. The chain has TRBV7-9 and TRBJ2-7; maybe TRBD1 (6 bases). The V gene lost 4 bases and the J gene lost 6 bases, with 13 bases spanning the gap. This CDR3 spans 13 amino acids. Per germline, CDR1 SEHNR and CDR2 FQNEAQ (reference sequence). The DNA of the CDR3 is TGTGCCAGCAGCTACGGACAGTTCTGCGAGCAGTACTTC. This codes for CASSYGQFCEQYF.

The rearrangement links TRBV9 to TRBJ2-2, with 7 bases aligning to TRBD1. Germline trimming cut 3 bases from V and 4 bases from J; bases unmatched to any gene: 12. Germline V gene lookup returns CDR1 SGDLS and CDR2 YYNGEE. The CDR3 is 17 amino acids. CDR3 loop: CASSAVRGTALTGELFF. The CDR3 nucleotides are TGTGCCAGCAGCGCAGTAAGGGGGACAGCCCTCACCGGGGAGCTGTTTTTT. The variable domain in full, completed from reference TRBV9 and TRBJ2-2, reads DSGVTQTPKHLITATGQRVTLRCSPRSGDLSVYWYQQSLDQGLQFLIQYYNGEERAKGNILERFSAQQFPDLHSELNLSSLELGDSALYFCASSAVRGTALTGELFFGEGSRLTVL.

In its sample, this clonotype was seen a few times. The chain is built from TRBV12-3 or TRBV12-4 and TRBJ2-2; tentative D call: TRBD1 (6 bases). This CDR3 has 14 amino acids. Trimming pared 4 bases from V and 5 bases from J, leaving 11 bases between. Here the CDR3 DNA reads TGTGCCAGCAGTTCTCAGGGGAATACCGGGGAGCTGTTTTTT. Translated, it gives CASSSQGNTGELFF.

To note about this clonotype: Mismatch with germline at one junction end may stem from a read error. The V and J genes are TRBV7-9 and TRBJ2-7, with D possibly matching TRBD1 (6 bases). Germline lookup yields CDR1 SEHNR and CDR2 FQNEAQ (reference sequence). The CDR3 extends over 14 amino acids. CDR3 bases: TGTGCCAGCAGCCGTGATACAGGGTTCTACGAGCATTACTTC. Translated, it gives CASSRDTGFYEHYF.

Many counts were recorded for this clonotype. The chain combines TRBV27 with TRBJ2-7; TRBD1 is a possible D gene (6 bases). From germline, CDR1 is MNHEY and CDR2 SMNVEV (reference sequence). The CDR3 is made up of 16 amino acids. V dropped 0 bases and J dropped 3 bases, with 15 bases sitting between them. The CDR3 nucleotides read TGTGCCAGCAGTTTATCCCCGGGACACCTTAACTACGAGCAGTACTTC. Translating it yields CASSLSPGHLNYEQYF.

Only a few counts were recorded for this clonotype. V usage is TRBV20-1 and J usage is TRBJ1-2, with 7 bases matching TRBD1. The CDR3 length is 11 residues. The J segment lost 8 bases and the V segment lost 6 bases, leaving 6 bases of the junction unmatched. Germline CDR1 reads DFQATT; CDR2 reads SNEGSKA (reference sequence). The DNA for the CDR3 is TGCAGTGCCCCGACAGGGCCGGGCTACACCTTC. This sequence encodes CSAPTGPGYTF.

This clonotype was seen only once. Possible read error: a much larger clone is one base away. The V call is TRBV20-1, the J call TRBJ1-2; 8 bases fit TRBD1. V trimming: 7 bases; J trimming: 4 bases; junction bases outside the gene matches: 8. CDR3 length equals 13 residues. Germline CDR1 is DFQATT and CDR2 is SNEGSKA (reference sequence). As DNA, the CDR3 is TGCAGTGTTAACCTCGGGACAGGCTATGGCTACACCTTC. This gives the protein CSVNLGTGYGYTF.

The chain combines TRBV7-9 with TRBJ1-2, with D possibly matching TRBD1 (6 bases). V was trimmed by 7 bases and J by 4 bases, leaving 22 bases between them. Looked up from germline, CDR1 is SEHNR and CDR2 is FQNEAQ (reference sequence). CDR3 length: 16 amino acids. The CDR3 spells CASTVRGAEHVYGYTF. In nucleotides, the CDR3 is TGTGCCAGCACCGTACGGGGGGCGGAGCACGTCTATGGCTACACCTTC.